This T cell receptor (beta chain) was observed in a study of blood T cell repertoires in COVID-19. Clones were read by immunoSEQ multiplex PCR, and TCRdb kept only the in-frame ones, dropping some. This sample has roughly 45,000 clones, with almost 85% found just once. The sample taken for sequencing was peripheral blood. This clonotype was sampled from a woman aged 55-70 years with acute or convalescent COVID-19.

This CDR3 reads CASSTGLVGNYEQYF. The CDR3 region has the DNA TGCGCCAGCAGCACCGGACTAGTTGGTAACTACGAGCAGTACTTC. The chain is built from TRBV5-1 and TRBJ2-7; 7 bases are a match to TRBD2. Germline loops: CDR1 SGHRS, CDR2 YFSETQ. Germline trimming cut 4 bases from V and 3 bases from J; bases unmatched to any gene: 10. CDR3 length: 15 amino acids.